This TCR beta chain was sequenced during a study of blood T cell repertoires in COVID-19. This clone was seen a single time. In the original workflow: Amplification of reference gene primers provided the estimated nucleated cell counts. TCRdb's copy holds only in-frame clones and misses some; the assay was immunoSEQ multiplex PCR. The DNA was the basis for D and trimming; V, J and clone size are from that table. The sample lists approximately 290,000 clones; about 86% were seen once. The germline V gene has CDR1 ENHRY and CDR2 SYGVKD. The V segment lost 10 bases and the J segment 2 bases; nucleotides outside the gene matches: 8. This CDR3 comprises 13 residues.

The receptor comes from a person aged 65 to 85 with COVID-19, enrolled during active disease. What was sequenced was peripheral blood. This chain uses TRBV10-3 with TRBJ2-7; 7 bases match TRBD2. The CDR3 protein is CATRLAGPYEQYF. The CDR3 DNA sequence: TGTGCCACACGACTAGCTGGTCCCTACGAGCAGTACTTC.